The 15 T cell receptor beta chains given below trace back to one sample, sequenced in a study of beta chain features in type 1 diabetes. Whole-study results and caveats: When Type 1 diabetes patients were examined, their TCRB CDR3s proved moderately but significantly shorter in all four CD4+ subsets.

Sequencing targeted expressed TCRB transcripts, as all isolated RNA had been reverse transcribed. Here immunoSEQ multiplex PCR was the method, and the copy in TCRdb shows in-frame clones only, minus some. The sample holds almost 350,000 clones; about a tenth are singletons and the top ten take less than 1.2%. Antigens for these TCRs are unknown. The material sequenced was central memory CD4+ T cells from blood. The receptors come from a man aged 25 to 45 with type 1 diabetes.

For the CDR3, the DNA is TGTGCCAGCTCACCTGGACAGGCCTTAAACTATGGCTACACCTTC. The encoded protein is CASSPGQALNYGYTF. The J gene is TRBJ1-2, the V gene TRBV18; TRBD1 matches 7 bases. Germline CDR1 is KGHSH and CDR2 is LQKENI. V shed 3 bases, J shed 2 bases, and the junction held 6 bases outside the gene matches. This CDR3 has 15 amino acids.

The genes are TRBV9 and TRBJ2-3; 8 bases map to TRBD2. Germline V gene lookup returns CDR1 SGDLS and CDR2 YYNGEE. The CDR3 covers 15 residues. Trimming cost V 0 bases and J 8 bases; bases outside gene matches: 8. DNA of the CDR3: TGTGCCAGCAGCGTAGTTGGTAGCGGGGAGTCTACGCAGTATTTT. Translated: CASSVVGSGESTQYF. The entire variable domain, with the rest obtained from reference TRBV9 and TRBJ2-3, is as follows: DSGVTQTPKHLITATGQRVTLRCSPRSGDLSVYWYQQSLDQGLQFLIQYYNGEERAKGNILERFSAQQFPDLHSELNLSSLELGDSALYFCASSVVGSGESTQYFGPGTRLTVL.

This clone was counted at least ten times. The chain uses TRBV18 and TRBJ2-5, with TRBD2 as a possible D gene (5 bases). V lost 3 bases and J 4 bases, leaving 15 bases between the germline ends. This CDR3 region has 15 residues. The germline gives CDR1 KGHSH, CDR2 LQKENI. CDR3 region: CASSPDSGVGETQYF. CDR3 DNA: TGTGCCAGCTCACCGGATTCCGGGGTAGGAGAGACCCAGTACTTC.

This clone came up a few times. The J gene is TRBJ2-2, the V gene TRBV11-2, with D possibly TRBD1 on 5 matching bases. Trimming left V 5 bases short and J 4 bases short, with 14 bases between. CDR3 length: 15 residues. Germline V gene lookup returns CDR1 SGHAT and CDR2 FQNNGV. CDR3 DNA: TGTGCCAGCAGCCTACTGCGACAGCTCACCGGGGAGCTGTTTTTT. Its translation is CASSLLRQLTGELFF.

This clone has a handful of counts. The CDR3 reads CASSFSSGGYNEQFF. Written as DNA, the CDR3 is TGTGCCAGCAGCTTTTCTAGCGGGGGTTACAATGAGCAGTTCTTC. The V call is TRBV11-2, the J call TRBJ2-1, with 10 bases fitting TRBD2. V trimming: 3 bases; J trimming: 4 bases; junction bases outside the gene matches: 3. CDR1 is SGHAT, CDR2 FQNNGV, per germline. This CDR3 is 15 amino acids long.

The CDR3 DNA reads TGCAGCGTTGCCCGGGACAATGGGGCAGATACGCAGTATTTT. As protein: CSVARDNGADTQYF. The rearrangement links TRBV29-1 to TRBJ2-3, with a possible D match to TRBD1 (6 bases). The CDR3 length is 14 residues. V gave up 4 bases and J gave up 4 bases, with 15 bases separating them. Germline CDR1 is SQVTM and CDR2 is ANQGSEA.

This clone showed up just a few times. The chain uses TRBV5-6 and TRBJ1-3, with D unclear. V was trimmed by 4 bases and J by 0 bases, leaving 8 bases between them. The CDR3 is 14 residues long. CDR1 and CDR2 from the germline V gene are SGHDT and YYEEEE. CDR3 residues: CASSLRSSGNTIYF. The CDR3 DNA reads TGTGCCAGCAGCCTCAGGAGCTCTGGAAACACCATATATTTT.

The chain is built from TRBV29-1 and TRBJ2-5; 7 bases are a match to TRBD1. The CDR3 is 12 amino acids. Germline values: CDR1 SQVTM, CDR2 ANQGSEA. The V and J ends lost 5 bases and 9 bases, in that order; junction bases with no gene match: 9. CDR3 loop: CSVRTGDIAQYF. DNA of the CDR3: TGCAGCGTTCGAACAGGGGATATAGCCCAGTACTTC.

This clone was observed a few times. The chain couples TRBV30 to TRBJ1-6; D remains unclear. The germline V gene encodes CDR1 GTSNPN and CDR2 SVGIG (reference sequence). V was pared by 5 bases and J by 10 bases, with 12 bases between. The CDR3 spans 12 residues. CDR3 nucleotides: TGTGCCTGGTCGAACAGAGACTCACCCCTCCACTTT. Its translation is CAWSNRDSPLHF.

CDR3 bases: TGTGCCAGCAGTGACGTGGGACAGTTAAATTCACCCCTCCACTTT. Amino acid sequence: CASSDVGQLNSPLHF. The chain employs TRBV25-1 and TRBJ1-6, with 7 bases lining up with TRBD1. CDR3 length: 15 residues. The germline V gene has CDR1 MGHDK and CDR2 SYGVNS. V shed 3 bases, J shed 7 bases, and the junction held 6 bases outside the gene matches.

This rearrangement joins TRBV6-1 to TRBJ1-5, with D unclear. The CDR3 consists of 13 residues. Germline CDR1 and CDR2: MNHNS and SASEGT. Trimming shortened V by 7 bases and J by 6 bases, and 13 bases separated the two germline ends. The CDR3 coding sequence is TGTGCCAGCAATGAGTTTTGGGGTCAGCCCCAGCATTTT. It codes for CASNEFWGQPQHF.

This clone has only a few counts. This rearrangement joins TRBV20-1 to TRBJ2-7, with a possible D match to TRBD2 (6 bases). Germline assignment: CDR1 DFQATT and CDR2 SNEGSKA (reference sequence). The CDR3 contains 10 residues. V lost 7 bases to trimming and J lost 4 bases, with 8 bases between them. CDR3 residues: CSVGGYEQYF. The CDR3 DNA reads TGCAGTGTTGGGGGGTACGAGCAGTACTTC.

This clone was seen repeatedly, ten times or more. This rearrangement joins TRBV5-1 to TRBJ2-1, with TRBD1 matching over 7 bases. Looked up from germline, CDR1 is SGHRS and CDR2 is YFSETQ. V shed 1 base and J 5 bases; nucleotides not matched to a gene: 9. This CDR3 is 16 amino acids long. CDR3 nucleotide sequence: TGCGCCAGCAGCTTGTCATCACAGGGGCTGGACAATGAGCAGTTCTTC. This encodes CASSLSSQGLDNEQFF.

This clone was detected many times. The J gene is TRBJ2-3, the V gene TRBV5-1; D is possibly TRBD1 (6 bases). CDR1 and CDR2 (germline): SGHRS, YFSETQ. This CDR3 comprises 14 residues. Deletions cut 5 bases from V and 3 bases from J, with 13 bases between. CDR3 bases: TGCGCCAGCAGTAAGACCACAGGGACAGATACGCAGTATTTT. This sequence encodes CASSKTTGTDTQYF.

The rearrangement joins TRBV2 to TRBJ2-7; the D is unclear. Between the trimmed V and J ends, which lost 3 bases and 1 base, there was a span of 7 bases. The CDR3 has 13 amino acids. From germline, CDR1 is SNHLY and CDR2 FYNNEI. The CDR3 region has the DNA TGTGCCAGCAGTGAGTGGGGTTCCTACGAGCAGTACTTC. This sequence encodes CASSEWGSYEQYF.